The T cell receptor (beta chain) under discussion was sequenced for a study of blood T cell repertoires in COVID-19. Study as a whole: COVID-19 samples from acute and convalescent phases originated in the United States, Italy and Spain.

Methods used by the authors: Amplified reference gene primers provided the basis for estimating nucleated cell counts. The repertoire was sequenced with immunoSEQ multiplex PCR; TCRdb's copy has only in-frame clones and lacks some. The V and J calls and clone size were taken over from that table, and D and trimming were inferred from the DNA. The sample includes roughly 18,000 clones, 91% seen only once; the top ten take 7.2%. Note on this clone: This sample also contains other DNA sequences that code for the same CDR3.

This TCR was recovered from a human donor in a cohort sampled during active COVID-19. Sequenced material: peripheral blood.

This chain's CDR3 is CASSVGQGADTEAFF. The DNA of the CDR3 is TGTGCCAGCAGCGTTGGGCAGGGGGCAGACACTGAAGCTTTCTTT. This chain connects TRBV9 to TRBJ1-1; 8 nucleotides match TRBD1. Germline V CDR1 and CDR2: SGDLS, YYNGEE. The CDR3 has 15 amino acids. With 2 bases clipped from V and 3 bases from J, the junction kept 6 bases outside the gene matches.